Sequencing of this TCR beta chain was carried out in a study of blood T cell dynamics during melanoma immunotherapy. On the study more broadly: First-line therapy was either pembrolizumab or nivolumab with ipilimumab for metastatic melanoma.

Sample time point: week 3, after first cycle of checkpoint inhibitor. Disease control meant complete response, partial response or stable disease at 12 weeks. Patients with prior systemic cancer treatment, concomitant immunosuppressants, or other active malignancies were excluded. A fixed DNA input of 350 ng was used per bulk PBMC sample. The method was immunoSEQ multiplex PCR; TCRdb's version includes in-frame clones alone and lacks a portion of them. The table lists 13,000 to 15,000 clones, roughly 85% of them singletons. The CDR3 is 14 residues long. Germline V gene lookup returns CDR1 MGHRA and CDR2 YSYEKL. V was cut by 4 bases and J by 3 bases, with 11 bases left in between.

The chain links TRBV4-1 to TRBJ2-3; tentatively, D is TRBD2 (5 bases). The source of this sequence is a human donor with melanoma. This material consisted of blood, taken from a patient treated with checkpoint blockade. CDR3 sequence: CASSRPLETDTQYF. The CDR3 region has the DNA TGCGCCAGCAGCCGACCACTAGAGACAGATACGCAGTATTTT.